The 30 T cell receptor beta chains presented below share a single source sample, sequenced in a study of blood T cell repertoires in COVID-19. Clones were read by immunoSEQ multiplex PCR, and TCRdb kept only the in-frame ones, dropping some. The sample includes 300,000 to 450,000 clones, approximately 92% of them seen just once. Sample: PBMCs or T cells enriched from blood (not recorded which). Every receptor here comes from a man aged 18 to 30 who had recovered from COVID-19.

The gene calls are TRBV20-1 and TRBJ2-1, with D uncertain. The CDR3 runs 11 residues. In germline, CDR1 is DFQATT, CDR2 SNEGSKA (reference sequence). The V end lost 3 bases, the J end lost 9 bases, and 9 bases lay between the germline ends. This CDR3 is CSAREYAEQFF. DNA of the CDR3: TGCAGTGCTAGGGAGTACGCTGAGCAGTTCTTC.

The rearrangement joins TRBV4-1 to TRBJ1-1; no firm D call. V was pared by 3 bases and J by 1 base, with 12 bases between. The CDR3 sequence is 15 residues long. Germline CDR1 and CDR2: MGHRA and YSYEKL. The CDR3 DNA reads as TGCGCCAGCAGCCAGACTTCCGGGAAGAACACTGAAGCTTTCTTT. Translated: CASSQTSGKNTEAFF.

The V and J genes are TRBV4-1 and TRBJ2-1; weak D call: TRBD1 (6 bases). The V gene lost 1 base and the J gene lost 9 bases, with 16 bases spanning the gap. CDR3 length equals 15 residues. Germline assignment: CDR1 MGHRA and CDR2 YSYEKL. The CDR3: CASSQGIGGRGEQFF. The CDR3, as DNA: TGCGCCAGCAGCCAAGGGATAGGCGGCAGGGGTGAGCAGTTCTTC.

The CDR3: CASSYASGRPPYEQYF. CDR3 sequence (DNA): TGTGCCAGCAGTTACGCGAGCGGCAGGCCACCCTACGAGCAGTACTTC. This chain uses TRBV6-5 with TRBJ2-7, with TRBD2 as a possible D gene (5 bases). Germline CDR1 is MNHEY and CDR2 is SVGAGI. Trimming pared 2 bases from V and 2 bases from J, leaving 16 bases between. CDR3 length equals 16 residues.

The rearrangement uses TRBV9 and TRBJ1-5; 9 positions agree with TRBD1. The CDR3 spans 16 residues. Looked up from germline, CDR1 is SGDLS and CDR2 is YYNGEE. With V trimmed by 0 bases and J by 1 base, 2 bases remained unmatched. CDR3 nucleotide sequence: TGTGCCAGCAGCGTAGGACAGGGGGAAAGCAATCAGCCCCAGCATTTT. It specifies CASSVGQGESNQPQHF.

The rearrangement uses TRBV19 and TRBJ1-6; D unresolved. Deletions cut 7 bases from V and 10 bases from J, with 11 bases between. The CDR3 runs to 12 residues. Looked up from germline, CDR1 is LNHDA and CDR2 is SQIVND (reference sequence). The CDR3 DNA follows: TGTGCCAGTACTTTTCCTGGCTCACCCCTCCACTTT. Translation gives CASTFPGSPLHF.

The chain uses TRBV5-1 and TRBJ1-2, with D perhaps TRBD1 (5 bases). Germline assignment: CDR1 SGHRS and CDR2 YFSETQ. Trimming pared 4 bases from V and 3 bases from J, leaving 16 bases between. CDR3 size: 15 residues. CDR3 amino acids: CASSLGTGGDYGYTF. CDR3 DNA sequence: TGCGCCAGCAGCCTCGGGACCGGGGGGGACTATGGCTACACCTTC.

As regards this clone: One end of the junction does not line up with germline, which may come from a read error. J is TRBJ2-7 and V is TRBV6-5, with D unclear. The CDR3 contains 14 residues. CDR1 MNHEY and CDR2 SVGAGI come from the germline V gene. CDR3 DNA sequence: TGTGCCAGCAGCCAGACACAGCAGTTGGGTTCCCTCCACTTC. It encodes CASSQTQQLGSLHF.

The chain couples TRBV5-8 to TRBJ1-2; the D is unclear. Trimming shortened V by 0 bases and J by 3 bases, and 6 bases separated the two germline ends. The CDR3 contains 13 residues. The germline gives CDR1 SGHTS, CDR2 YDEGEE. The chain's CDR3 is CASSLDRDYGYTF. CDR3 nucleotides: TGTGCCAGCAGCTTGGACCGGGACTATGGCTACACCTTC.

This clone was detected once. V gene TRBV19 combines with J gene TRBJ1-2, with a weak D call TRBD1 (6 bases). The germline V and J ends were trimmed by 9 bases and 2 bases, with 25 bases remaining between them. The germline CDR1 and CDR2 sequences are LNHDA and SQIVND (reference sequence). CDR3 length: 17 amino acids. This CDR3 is CASVNRANFQPNYGYTF. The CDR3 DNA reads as TGTGCCAGCGTTAACAGGGCGAATTTCCAACCCAACTATGGCTACACCTTC.

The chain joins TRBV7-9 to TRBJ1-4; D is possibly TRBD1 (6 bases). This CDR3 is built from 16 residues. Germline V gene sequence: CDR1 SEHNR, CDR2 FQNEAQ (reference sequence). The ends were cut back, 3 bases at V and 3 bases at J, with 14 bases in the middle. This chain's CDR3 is CASSFLGDRPNEKLFF. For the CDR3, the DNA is TGTGCCAGCAGCTTCCTTGGTGACAGGCCTAATGAAAAACTGTTTTTT.

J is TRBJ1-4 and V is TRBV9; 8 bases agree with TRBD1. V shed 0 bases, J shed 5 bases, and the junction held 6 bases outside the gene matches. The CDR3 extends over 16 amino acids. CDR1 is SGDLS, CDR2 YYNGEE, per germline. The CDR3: CASSVGGTGYNEKLFF. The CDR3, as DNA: TGTGCCAGCAGCGTAGGGGGGACAGGATACAATGAAAAACTGTTTTTT.

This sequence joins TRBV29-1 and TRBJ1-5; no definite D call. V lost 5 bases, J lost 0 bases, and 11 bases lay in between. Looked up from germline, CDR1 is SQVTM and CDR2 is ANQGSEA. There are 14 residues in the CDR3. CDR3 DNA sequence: TGCAGCGTTAAGTCAGGCAATAGCAATCAGCCCCAGCATTTT. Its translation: CSVKSGNSNQPQHF.

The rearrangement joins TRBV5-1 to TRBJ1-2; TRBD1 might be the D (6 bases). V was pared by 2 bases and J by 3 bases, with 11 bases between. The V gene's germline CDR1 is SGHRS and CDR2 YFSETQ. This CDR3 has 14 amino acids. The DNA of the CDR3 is TGCGCCAGCAGCTTAATCGCAGGGGACTATGGCTACACCTTC. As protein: CASSLIAGDYGYTF.

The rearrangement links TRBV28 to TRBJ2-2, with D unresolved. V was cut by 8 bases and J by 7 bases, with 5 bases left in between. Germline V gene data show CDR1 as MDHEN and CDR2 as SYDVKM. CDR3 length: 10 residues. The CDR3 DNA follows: TGTGCCAGCCTTAACGGGGAGCTGTTTTTT. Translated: CASLNGELFF.

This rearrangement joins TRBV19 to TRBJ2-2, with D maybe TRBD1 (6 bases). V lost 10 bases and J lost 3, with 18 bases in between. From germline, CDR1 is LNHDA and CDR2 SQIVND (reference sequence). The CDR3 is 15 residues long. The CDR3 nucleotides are TGTGCCACCCAGTCCGGGGACACCTACACCGGGGAGCTGTTTTTT. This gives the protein CATQSGDTYTGELFF.

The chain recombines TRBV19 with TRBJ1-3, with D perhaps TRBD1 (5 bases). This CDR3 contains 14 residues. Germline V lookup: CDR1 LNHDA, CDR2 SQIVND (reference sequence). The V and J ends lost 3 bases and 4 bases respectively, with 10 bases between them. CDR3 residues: CASSIGRQGNTIYF. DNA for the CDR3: TGTGCCAGTAGTATCGGCAGACAGGGAAACACCATATATTTT. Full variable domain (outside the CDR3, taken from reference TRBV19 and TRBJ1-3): DGGITQSPKYLFRKEGQNVTLSCEQNLNHDAMYWYRQDPGQGLRLIYYSQIVNDFQKGDIAEGYSVSREKKESFPLTVTSAQKNPTAFYLCASSIGRQGNTIYFGEGSWLTVV.

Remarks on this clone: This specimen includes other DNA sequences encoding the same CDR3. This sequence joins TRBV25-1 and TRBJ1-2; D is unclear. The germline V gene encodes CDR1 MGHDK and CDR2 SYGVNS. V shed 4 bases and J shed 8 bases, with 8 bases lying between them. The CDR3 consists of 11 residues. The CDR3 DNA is TGTGCCAGCAGTGGAGGCTACGGCTACACCTTC. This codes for CASSGGYGYTF.

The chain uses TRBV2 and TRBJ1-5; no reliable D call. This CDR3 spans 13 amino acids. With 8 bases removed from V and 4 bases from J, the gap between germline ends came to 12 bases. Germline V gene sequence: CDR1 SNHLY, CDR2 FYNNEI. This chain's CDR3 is CASDQSGNQPQHF. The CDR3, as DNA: TGTGCCAGCGACCAGTCGGGGAATCAGCCCCAGCATTTT.

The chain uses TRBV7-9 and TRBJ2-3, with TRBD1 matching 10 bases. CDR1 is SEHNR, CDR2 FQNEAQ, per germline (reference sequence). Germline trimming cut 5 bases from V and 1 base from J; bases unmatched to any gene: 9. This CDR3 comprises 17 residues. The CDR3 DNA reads TGTGCCAGCAGCCCAGACAGGGGGCAACGTCGCACAGATACGCAGTATTTT. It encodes CASSPDRGQRRTDTQYF.

CDR3 in amino acids: CASSMLRTLRWEGRAQPQHF. DNA for the CDR3: TGTGCCAGTAGTATGTTACGAACTCTCCGGTGGGAAGGGCGGGCTCAGCCCCAGCATTTT. This chain joins TRBV19 and TRBJ1-5; no clear D. V was shortened by 3 bases and J by 6 bases, with 30 bases between the two germline ends. Germline assignment: CDR1 LNHDA and CDR2 SQIVND (reference sequence). The CDR3 sequence is 20 residues long.

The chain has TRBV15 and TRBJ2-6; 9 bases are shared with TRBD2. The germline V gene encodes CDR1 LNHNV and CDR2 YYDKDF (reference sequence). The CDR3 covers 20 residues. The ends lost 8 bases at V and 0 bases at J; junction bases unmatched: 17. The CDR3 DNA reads TGTGCCACCGCCGGGACTGAGACTAGCGGACTCAGCTCTGGGGCCAACGTCCTGACTTTC. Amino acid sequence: CATAGTETSGLSSGANVLTF.

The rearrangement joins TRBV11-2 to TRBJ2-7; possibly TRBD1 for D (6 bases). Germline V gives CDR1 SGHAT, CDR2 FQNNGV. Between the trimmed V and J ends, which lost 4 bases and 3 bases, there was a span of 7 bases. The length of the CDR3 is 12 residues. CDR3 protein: CASSSTGYEQYF. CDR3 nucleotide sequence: TGTGCCAGCAGCTCGACAGGCTACGAGCAGTACTTC.

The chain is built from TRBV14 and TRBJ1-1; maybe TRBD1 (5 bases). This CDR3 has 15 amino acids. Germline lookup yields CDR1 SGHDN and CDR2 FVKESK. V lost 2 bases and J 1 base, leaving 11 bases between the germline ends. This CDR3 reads CASSQKRGWNTEAFF. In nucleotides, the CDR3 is TGTGCCAGCAGCCAAAAAAGGGGATGGAACACTGAAGCTTTCTTT.

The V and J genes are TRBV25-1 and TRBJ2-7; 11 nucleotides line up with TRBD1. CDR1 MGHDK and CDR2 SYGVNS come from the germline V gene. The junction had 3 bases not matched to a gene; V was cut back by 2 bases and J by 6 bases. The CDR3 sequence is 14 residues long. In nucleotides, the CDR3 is TGTGCCAGCAGTGAAGTCGGGACAGGGGGCGAGCAGTACTTC. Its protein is CASSEVGTGGEQYF.

Here the CDR3 reads CASSFQGARQKETQYF. Written as DNA, the CDR3 is TGTGCCAGCAGCTTCCAGGGGGCGAGACAAAAAGAGACCCAGTACTTC. The chain has TRBV7-2 and TRBJ2-5, with 8 bases fitting TRBD1. V shed 3 bases, J shed 3 bases, and the junction held 9 bases outside the gene matches. Per the germline V gene, CDR1 is SGHTA and CDR2 is FQGNSA. This CDR3 region has 16 residues. Based on the CDR3 plus reference TRBV7-2 and TRBJ2-5, the full variable domain is GAGVSQSPSNKVTEKGKDVELRCDPISGHTALYWYRQSLGQGLEFLIYFQGNSAPDKSGLPSDRFSAERTGGSVSTLTIQRTQQEDSAVYLCASSFQGARQKETQYFGPGTRLLVL.

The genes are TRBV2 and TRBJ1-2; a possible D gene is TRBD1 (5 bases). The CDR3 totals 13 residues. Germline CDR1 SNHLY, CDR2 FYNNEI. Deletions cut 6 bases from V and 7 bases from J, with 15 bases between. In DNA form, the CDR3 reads TGTGCCAGCAGAAAGGGGATCACAAGTGGCTACACCTTC. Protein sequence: CASRKGITSGYTF.

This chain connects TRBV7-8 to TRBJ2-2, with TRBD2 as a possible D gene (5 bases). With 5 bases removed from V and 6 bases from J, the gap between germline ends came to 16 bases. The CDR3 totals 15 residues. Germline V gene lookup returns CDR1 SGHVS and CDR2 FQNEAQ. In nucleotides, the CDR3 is TGTGCCAGCAGCCGAGTAGTGGGAGTTCCCGGGGAGCTGTTTTTT. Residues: CASSRVVGVPGELFF.

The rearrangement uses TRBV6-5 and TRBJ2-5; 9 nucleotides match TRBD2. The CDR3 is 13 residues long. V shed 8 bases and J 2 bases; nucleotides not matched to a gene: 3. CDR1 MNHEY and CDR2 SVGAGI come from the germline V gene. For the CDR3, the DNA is TGTGCCAGCGGACTAGCGTTTCAAGAGACCCAGTACTTC. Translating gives CASGLAFQETQYF.

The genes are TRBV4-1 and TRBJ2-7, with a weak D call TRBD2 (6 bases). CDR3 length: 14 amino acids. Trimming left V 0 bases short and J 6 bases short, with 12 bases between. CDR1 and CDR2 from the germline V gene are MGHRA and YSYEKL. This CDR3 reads CASSQEPGTSEQYF. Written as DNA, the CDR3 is TGCGCCAGCAGCCAAGAGCCCGGGACTTCCGAGCAGTACTTC.